These 26 T cell receptor beta chains came from one sample sequenced in a study of early T cells in non-severe SARS-CoV-2 infection. TCRdb called the 5' RACE reads again in MiXCR, with one record for every CDR3 protein. The top ten hold roughly 3% of the sample, which has 43,000 or so distinct CDR3 sequences, 4% seen once. Sequenced sample: whole blood. These receptors came from an adult who was a healthcare worker with PCR-confirmed SARS-CoV-2 infection or an uninfected control (not recorded which).

This clonotype was counted at least ten times. V and J are TRBV15 and TRBJ2-1; 7 bases map to TRBD2. The germline V gene has CDR1 LNHNV and CDR2 YYDKDF (reference sequence). Losses at the gene ends were 1 base for V and 8 bases for J; bases not matched to a gene: 5. The CDR3 spans 14 residues. Written as DNA, the CDR3 is TGTGCCACCAGCAGAGGGACTAGGGTTGATGAGCAGTTCTTC. Protein product: CATSRGTRVDEQFF.

This clonotype has a count of ten or more. This chain links TRBV2 with TRBJ1-1; 7 bases align to TRBD1. The germline gives CDR1 SNHLY, CDR2 FYNNEI. With 5 bases clipped from V and 6 bases from J, the junction kept 3 bases outside the gene matches. The CDR3 is 12 amino acids. CDR3 bases: TGTGCCAGCAGTAATGACAGGGCTGAAGCTTTCTTT. Protein: CASSNDRAEAFF.

This clonotype was seen at least ten times. The germline gene is not matched at one end of the junction; a read error may be the cause. The chain employs TRBV9 and TRBJ1-2; maybe TRBD1 (5 bases). The CDR3 totals 16 residues. CDR1 and CDR2 from the germline V gene are SGDLS and YYNGEE. CDR3 in amino acids: CASSVGNGDGYYGYTF. The CDR3 DNA is TGTGCCAGCAGTGTAGGTAACGGGGACGGCTACTATGGCTACACCTTC.

Only a few counts were recorded for this clonotype. The V gene is TRBV20-1, the J gene TRBJ2-5; TRBD2 is a possible D gene (6 bases). CDR1 is DFQATT and CDR2 is SNEGSKA in the germline V gene (reference sequence). This CDR3 is 12 amino acids long. The V end was cut by 2 bases, the J end by 3 bases, with 7 bases between. The CDR3 coding sequence is TGCAGTGCTAGATGGGGGGAAGAGACCCAGTACTTC. Protein sequence: CSARWGEETQYF.

This clonotype has a count of ten or more. The chain is built from TRBV3-1 and TRBJ1-2; 9 nucleotides agree with TRBD1. Germline-derived CDR1 and CDR2 are LGHDT and YNNKEL (reference sequence). This CDR3 is 15 amino acids long. The V and J ends lost 4 bases and 4 bases, in that order; junction bases with no gene match: 7. CDR3 in DNA: TGTGCCAGCAGCCGAAATACAGGGGGCGGCTATGGCTACACCTTC. As protein: CASSRNTGGGYGYTF.

In this sample, this clonotype turned up many times. The chain links TRBV12-3 or TRBV12-4 to TRBJ2-7; possible D gene TRBD1, 5 bases. Trimming left V 3 bases short and J 7 bases short, with 16 bases between. The CDR3 has 14 residues. CDR3 sequence (DNA): TGTGCCAGCAGTTTCAGGGCAACCCCTAGGGAGCAGTACTTC. Encoded protein: CASSFRATPREQYF.

This clonotype was counted between two and nine times. The chain has TRBV25-1 and TRBJ2-7; D is perhaps TRBD1 (5 bases). Germline assignment: CDR1 MGHDK and CDR2 SYGVNS. Deletions cut 3 bases from V and 4 bases from J, with 10 bases between. The CDR3 loop spans 13 amino acids. CDR3 DNA sequence: TGTGCCAGCAGTGATTACAGGAGATACGAGCAGTACTTC. As protein: CASSDYRRYEQYF.

This clonotype was detected ten times or more. The chain is built from TRBV12-3 or TRBV12-4 and TRBJ2-3; 10 nucleotides line up with TRBD2. V trimming: 3 bases; J trimming: 0 bases; junction bases outside the gene matches: 15. The CDR3 extends over 20 amino acids. The CDR3 bases are TGTGCCAGCAGTTTGGGTCTAGCGGGGGCCATCACTTTTAGCACAGATACGCAGTATTTT. Translating it yields CASSLGLAGAITFSTDTQYF.

This clonotype has just a few counts. The chain has TRBV7-6 and TRBJ2-5; the match to TRBD2 covers 10 bases. This CDR3 contains 16 residues. Germline trimming cut 5 bases from V and 2 bases from J; bases unmatched to any gene: 8. From germline, CDR1 is SGHVS and CDR2 FNYEAQ. CDR3 sequence: CASSARLAGAQETQYF. The CDR3 nucleotides read TGTGCCAGCAGCGCCCGACTAGCGGGCGCACAAGAGACCCAGTACTTC.

The CDR3 nucleotides are TGTGCCAGCAGTCCCGATTGGCTAGCGGGGGCCGGCTACGAGCAGTACTTC. Its protein product is CASSPDWLAGAGYEQYF. V is TRBV12-3 or TRBV12-4 and J is TRBJ2-7; TRBD2 agrees at 10 bases. V shed 5 bases and J 3 bases; nucleotides not matched to a gene: 13. The CDR3 is 17 residues long.

This clonotype was seen more than once but under ten times. A junction boundary mismatches the germline segment, possibly from a read error. J is TRBJ2-1 and V is TRBV5-4, with D tentatively TRBD2 (6 bases). There are 17 residues in the CDR3. Germline CDR1 SGHNT, CDR2 YYREEE (reference sequence). The CDR3 is CVSSASSRGVSYNEQFF. The DNA for the CDR3 is TGTGTCAGCAGCGCCAGTTCTCGCGGGGTCTCCTACAATGAGCAGTTCTTC.

This clonotype was counted at least ten times. Here the CDR3 reads CASSLIGAGANVLTF. The CDR3 DNA sequence: TGTGCCAGCAGCTTAATCGGAGCTGGGGCCAACGTCCTGACTTTC. The J gene is TRBJ2-6, the V gene TRBV7-9; D unclear. Trimming pared 2 bases from V and 2 bases from J, leaving 7 bases between. The CDR3 sequence is 15 residues long. CDR1 is SEHNR and CDR2 is FQNEAQ in the germline V gene (reference sequence).

At least ten counts were recorded for this clonotype. The J gene is TRBJ2-1, the V gene TRBV6-6, with D perhaps assigned TRBD1 or TRBD2 (5 bases each). The CDR3 extends over 15 amino acids. The germline V and J ends were trimmed by 8 bases and 8 bases, with 22 bases remaining between them. Germline CDR1 is MNHNY and CDR2 is SVGAGI (reference sequence). The CDR3 nucleotides are TGTGCCAGCCTCTCACAGAAATCAGGGACCTATGAGCAGTTCTTC. This encodes CASLSQKSGTYEQFF.

This clonotype came up many times. The V gene is TRBV7-2, the J gene TRBJ2-1, with D unclear. V dropped 4 bases and J dropped 3 bases, with 19 bases sitting between them. The CDR3 sequence is 17 residues long. The V gene's germline CDR1 is SGHTA and CDR2 FQGNSA. The CDR3 spells CASSSYWAAFLYNEQFF. DNA for the CDR3: TGTGCCAGCAGCTCGTACTGGGCGGCCTTTCTCTACAATGAGCAGTTCTTC.

This clonotype was detected ten times or more. The rearrangement links TRBV11-3 to TRBJ2-1; possibly TRBD1 or TRBD2 for D (5 bases each). This CDR3 contains 13 residues. Germline V gene sequence: CDR1 SGHNT, CDR2 YENEEA. V was pared by 1 base and J by 9 bases, with 10 bases between. This CDR3 reads CASSLAGRGEQFF. The CDR3, as DNA: TGTGCCAGCAGCTTAGCGGGACGAGGTGAGCAGTTCTTC. Complete variable domain (other parts from reference TRBV11-3 and TRBJ2-1): EAGVVQSPRYKIIEKKQPVAFWCNPISGHNTLYWYLQNLGQGPELLIRYENEEAVDDSQLPKDRFSAERLKGVDSTLKIQPAELGDSAVYLCASSLAGRGEQFFGPGTRLTVL.

This clonotype has just a few counts. CDR3 DNA sequence: TGCGCCAGCAGCCAAGCACCGACAGGGAACCAGCCCCAGCATTTT. It codes for CASSQAPTGNQPQHF. The V and J genes are TRBV4-1 and TRBJ1-5; 7 bases match TRBD1. The CDR3 totals 15 residues. J lost 7 bases, V lost 1 base, and 7 bases had no gene match. Germline V gene lookup returns CDR1 MGHRA and CDR2 YSYEKL.

The chain uses TRBV11-2 and TRBJ1-6; D is undetermined. The V gene's germline CDR1 is SGHAT and CDR2 FQNNGV. The CDR3 extends over 14 amino acids. Trimming removed 2 bases from V and 0 bases from J, with 2 bases in between. The CDR3 sequence is CASSLSSYNSPLHF. CDR3 in DNA: TGTGCCAGCAGCTTATCCTCCTATAATTCACCCCTCCACTTT. Variable domain in full (rest from reference TRBV11-2 and TRBJ1-6): EAGVAQSPRYKIIEKRQSVAFWCNPISGHATLYWYQQILGQGPKLLIQFQNNGVVDDSQLPKDRFSAERLKGVDSTLKIQPAKLEDSAVYLCASSLSSYNSPLHFGNGTRLTVT.

V is TRBV11-2 and J is TRBJ2-7; no reliable D call. The CDR3 has 15 residues. Trimming removed 0 bases at V and 1 base at J, with 10 bases between. The germline gives CDR1 SGHAT, CDR2 FQNNGV. The CDR3 loop is CASSLDLVQSYEQYF. The CDR3 region has the DNA TGTGCCAGCAGCTTAGATTTGGTGCAATCCTACGAGCAGTACTTC.

This clonotype was counted many times. V gene TRBV9 combines with J gene TRBJ2-1, with D possibly being TRBD1 (5 bases). Germline V gene sequence: CDR1 SGDLS, CDR2 YYNGEE. Deletions cut 4 bases from V and 3 bases from J, with 17 bases between. The CDR3 is made up of 16 amino acids. CDR3 DNA: TGTGCCAGCAGCCCCTTACGGGCAGGGCGCTACAATGAGCAGTTCTTC. Its protein product is CASSPLRAGRYNEQFF.

This clonotype has ten or more counts. The rearrangement links TRBV5-1 to TRBJ2-7, with D tentatively TRBD1 (6 bases). The germline V gene has CDR1 SGHRS and CDR2 YFSETQ. The CDR3 contains 15 residues. Trimming removed 0 bases at V and 2 bases at J, with 12 bases between. The CDR3 DNA is TGCGCCAGCAGCTTGGCTAGGGGACATCCCTACGAGCAGTACTTC. Translation: CASSLARGHPYEQYF.

The table lists this clonotype with many counts. The genes are TRBV5-4 and TRBJ2-3; 8 positions match TRBD2. The CDR3 is made up of 15 amino acids. Germline V gene data show CDR1 as SGHNT and CDR2 as YYREEE (reference sequence). Trimming took 5 bases from V and 3 from J; bases not matched to a gene: 8. The CDR3 spells CASSPKGLETDTQYF. CDR3 DNA: TGTGCCAGCAGTCCCAAGGGACTAGAAACAGATACGCAGTATTTT.

This clonotype was counted ten times or more. This rearrangement joins TRBV7-6 to TRBJ2-1; D perhaps matches TRBD1 (5 bases). This CDR3 spans 15 amino acids. Germline lookup yields CDR1 SGHVS and CDR2 FNYEAQ. The V end lost 4 bases, the J end lost 1 base, and 11 bases lay between the germline ends. The CDR3 protein is CASSSQPGSYNEQFF. Here the CDR3 DNA reads TGTGCCAGCAGCTCACAGCCAGGGTCCTACAATGAGCAGTTCTTC.

This clonotype was observed at least ten times. This chain links TRBV5-1 with TRBJ1-6; a weak D match, TRBD1 (6 bases). CDR1 is SGHRS, CDR2 YFSETQ, per germline. V lost 0 bases and J 7 bases, leaving 8 bases between the germline ends. The CDR3 is made up of 14 amino acids. The CDR3 sequence is CASSLAGVNSPLHF. CDR3 in DNA: TGCGCCAGCAGCTTGGCAGGGGTAAATTCACCCCTCCACTTT.

This clonotype was detected ten times or more. The chain joins TRBV7-2 to TRBJ2-7; 9 nucleotides align to TRBD1. CDR1 is SGHTA, CDR2 FQGNSA, per germline. The length of the CDR3 is 15 residues. V trimming: 3 bases; J trimming: 4 bases; junction bases outside the gene matches: 7. The CDR3 DNA sequence: TGTGCCAGCAGCTTTCCCGGGACAGGGTATTACGAGCAGTACTTC. It specifies CASSFPGTGYYEQYF.

This clonotype was seen more than once but under ten times. The chain employs TRBV7-8 and TRBJ1-1; TRBD1 matches 7 bases. CDR3 length equals 13 residues. Germline V CDR1 and CDR2: SGHVS, FQNEAQ. The ends lost 2 bases at V and 9 bases at J; junction bases unmatched: 6. The CDR3 coding sequence is TGTGCCAGCAGCTTATCGGGACAGAGCAAAGCTTTCTTT. This sequence encodes CASSLSGQSKAFF.

The chain links TRBV7-8 to TRBJ2-1; TRBD2 matches at 7 bases. V shed 5 bases and J 8 bases; nucleotides not matched to a gene: 9. The CDR3 length is 14 residues. Germline CDR1 SGHVS, CDR2 FQNEAQ. The CDR3 DNA sequence: TGTGCCAGCAGCCCAAGGACTAGAGTGGATGAGCAGTTCTTC. Residues: CASSPRTRVDEQFF.